This T cell receptor beta chain was obtained from a study of CD8+ T cells in alopecia areata. Study-wide context: The protocol delivered tofacitinib for 6 to 18 months, then withdrew it for 6 months.

Peripheral blood and lesional scalp punch biopsies came from alopecia areata patients. T lymphocytes (CD4+ and CD8+) were sorted from PBMCs. Study-level results: Scalp specimens additionally yield sequences from normal skin's resident alphabeta T cells.

RNA was extracted and reverse transcribed into cDNA as the sequencing template. Measured with immunoSEQ multiplex PCR; TCRdb has only the in-frame clones, and not every one. The sample has over 200,000 clones; 57% are singletons. This CDR3 is built from 12 residues. In germline, CDR1 is MNHEY, CDR2 SVGAGI. V dropped 10 bases and J dropped 5 bases, with 14 bases sitting between them. Comment on this clone: Its antigen is unknown.

The rearrangement joins TRBV6-5 to TRBJ2-5, with D perhaps TRBD1 (5 bases). The source material was CD4+ T cells sorted from blood, sampled at week 0. The receptor comes from a human donor with alopecia areata. The CDR3 region has the DNA TGTGCCACGAGAGGAAAGGGGGAGACCCAGTACTTC. Amino acid sequence: CATRGKGETQYF.